The sequence of this T cell receptor (beta chain) was determined in a study of technical replicates of blood from several donors. There are 10 residues in the CDR3. V was cut by 7 bases and J by 8 bases, with 11 bases left in between. CDR1 is SQVTM, CDR2 ANQGSEA, per germline. Here immunoSEQ multiplex PCR was the method, and the copy in TCRdb shows in-frame clones only, minus some. The data contain more than 70,000 clones, about 91% of them singletons. This chain connects TRBV29-1 to TRBJ1-1, with D possibly TRBD1 on 5 matching bases. The receptor was isolated from a human donor in good health. Sequenced input: T cells isolated from PBMCs. The CDR3 loop is CSAFQGEAFF. In DNA, the CDR3 is TGCAGCGCCTTCCAGGGAGAAGCTTTCTTT.